The sequence of this T cell receptor (beta chain) was determined in a study of cytomegalovirus exposure and HLA in healthy donors. The CDR3 has 14 amino acids. From germline, CDR1 is SGHRS and CDR2 YFSETQ. V gave up 5 bases and J gave up 1 base, with 13 bases separating them. Clones were sequenced by immunoSEQ multiplex PCR, and TCRdb holds only the in-frame ones, with some missing. The sample shows 50,000 or so clones, 89% of them seen only once. The clonotype was recovered from a woman aged 18-35 years in good health and CMV-seropositive. Sequencing was carried out using PBMCs. The genes are TRBV5-1 and TRBJ2-7; TRBD2 might be the D (6 bases). CDR3 DNA sequence: TGCGCCAGCAGGCCAGGCGGGGATTCCTACGAGCAGTACTTC. Protein sequence: CASRPGGDSYEQYF.